The 32 T cell receptor beta chains in this list originate from one sample, sequenced in a study of vaccination and CD4 T cells after COVID-19. Treatment reported: approximately 11-day PBMC culture with coronavirus spike peptide pools or control peptides (ViraFEST assay). The study sequenced cultured CD4+ T cell DNA using the Oncomine TCR Beta short-read assay. TCRdb recomputed calls from the PCR reads with MiXCR, one row per CDR3 protein. Of 14,000 or so distinct CDR3 sequences in the sample, 55% were seen once. Their antigens remain unidentified. The sample consisted of CD4+ T cells from blood, cultured in vitro, taken before SARS-CoV-2 vaccination. These TCRs come from a human donor who had recovered from COVID-19.

V usage is TRBV5-5 and J usage is TRBJ2-1, with D tentatively TRBD2 (6 bases). The CDR3 sequence is 12 residues long. Per the germline V gene, CDR1 is SGHKS and CDR2 is YYEKEE (reference sequence). V lost 3 bases, J lost 6 bases, and 7 bases lay in between. This CDR3 reads CASSWGVNEQFF. The CDR3 nucleotides read TGTGCCAGCAGCTGGGGGGTCAATGAGCAGTTCTTC.

This chain connects TRBV7-2 to TRBJ1-2, with no clear D. Germline CDR1 SGHTA, CDR2 FQGNSA. Trimming removed 5 bases from V and 4 bases from J, with 14 bases in between. The CDR3 loop spans 14 amino acids. In DNA form, the CDR3 reads TGTGCCAGCAGCAAAGGCCCGGGAGGCTATGGCTACACCTTC. This translates into CASSKGPGGYGYTF.

This clonotype appeared a few times. This sequence joins TRBV6-1 and TRBJ1-5, with 7 bases matching TRBD1. The CDR3 spans 16 residues. Trimming removed 6 bases from V and 1 base from J; junction bases left unmatched: 9. Germline lookup yields CDR1 MNHNS and CDR2 SASEGT. The CDR3 reads CASSRGGGQSNQPQHF. CDR3 bases: TGTGCCAGCAGCCGAGGTGGGGGACAGAGCAATCAGCCCCAGCATTTT.

This sequence joins TRBV28 and TRBJ1-5; 7 nucleotides match TRBD1. Germline loops: CDR1 MDHEN, CDR2 SYDVKM. The CDR3 has 16 amino acids. Trimming cost V 5 bases and J 3 bases; bases outside gene matches: 10. CDR3 amino acids: CASSPHTGQNNQPQHF. The CDR3, as DNA: TGTGCCAGCAGTCCCCATACGGGACAGAACAATCAGCCCCAGCATTTT. Together with reference TRBV28 and TRBJ1-5, the CDR3 gives the full variable domain: DVKVTQSSRYLVKRTGEKVFLECVQDMDHENMFWYRQDPGLGLRLIYFSYDVKMKEKGDIPEGYSVSREKKERFSLILESASTNQTSMYLCASSPHTGQNNQPQHFGDGTRLSIL.

The genes are TRBV20-1 and TRBJ2-1; possible D gene TRBD2, 5 bases. Germline CDR1 reads DFQATT; CDR2 reads SNEGSKA (reference sequence). This CDR3 spans 16 amino acids. Trimming left V 0 bases short and J 0 bases short, with 12 bases between. The CDR3 region is CSARDSGKVSYNEQFF. The CDR3 DNA sequence: TGCAGTGCTAGAGATTCCGGGAAGGTCTCCTACAATGAGCAGTTCTTC.

V is TRBV7-9 and J is TRBJ1-2; D uncertain. Germline CDR1 reads SEHNR; CDR2 reads FQNEAQ (reference sequence). With 1 base removed from V and 4 bases from J, the gap between germline ends came to 13 bases. The CDR3 runs to 15 residues. CDR3 residues: CASSLGEFLGYGYTF. The CDR3 DNA reads as TGTGCCAGCAGCTTAGGGGAATTTCTGGGCTATGGCTACACCTTC.

V and J are TRBV18 and TRBJ1-2, with 7 bases identical to TRBD1. CDR3 size: 14 residues. CDR1 is KGHSH, CDR2 LQKENI, per germline. Trimming took 3 bases from V and 7 from J; bases not matched to a gene: 8. The CDR3 loop reads CASSPKQGFGGYTF. DNA of the CDR3: TGTGCCAGCTCACCGAAACAGGGGTTTGGTGGCTACACCTTC.

In this sample, this clonotype turned up once. This chain uses TRBV6-1 with TRBJ1-5; D is undetermined. Trimming cost V 8 bases and J 0 bases, with 11 bases left between them. CDR1 is MNHNS, CDR2 SASEGT, per germline. CDR3 length equals 14 residues. CDR3 residues: CASRSGYSNQPQHF. The CDR3, as DNA: TGTGCCAGCCGATCGGGGTATAGCAATCAGCCCCAGCATTTT.

V gene TRBV28 combines with J gene TRBJ2-3, with TRBD2 matching over 9 bases. The germline V gene has CDR1 MDHEN and CDR2 SYDVKM. The CDR3 has 20 residues. The trim removed 5 bases at V and 0 bases at J, leaving 18 bases unmatched. CDR3: CASSGLGGASGVPSTDTQYF. CDR3 nucleotides: TGTGCCAGCAGTGGCCTTGGAGGAGCTAGCGGGGTACCTAGCACAGATACGCAGTATTTT.

V usage is TRBV11-2 and J usage is TRBJ2-7; 7 bases line up with TRBD1. The CDR3 is 14 residues long. The germline V gene encodes CDR1 SGHAT and CDR2 FQNNGV. The V gene end was trimmed by 0 bases and the J gene end by 3 bases; junction bases not matched to a gene: 2. CDR3 nucleotides: TGTGCCAGCAGCTTAGATGGGACAGTCTACGAGCAGTACTTC. It codes for CASSLDGTVYEQYF.

This clonotype appeared a few times. The CDR3 DNA is TGTGCCAGCAGTTATCGACAGTATCAGCCCCAGCATTTT. Its protein product is CASSYRQYQPQHF. V gene TRBV6-5 combines with J gene TRBJ1-5; tentative D call: TRBD1 (5 bases). The CDR3 is made up of 13 amino acids. Germline values: CDR1 MNHEY, CDR2 SVGAGI. V was shortened by 3 bases and J by 5 bases, with 8 bases between the two germline ends.

The V call is TRBV6-2 or TRBV6-3, the J call TRBJ2-1; D may correspond to TRBD1 or TRBD2 (5 bases each). This CDR3 comprises 12 residues. The germline V and J ends were trimmed by 8 bases and 4 bases, with 9 bases remaining between them. Per the germline V gene, CDR1 is MNHEY and CDR2 is SVGEGT. Written as DNA, the CDR3 is TGTGCCAGCCTGGGGGTTTACAATGAGCAGTTCTTC. Protein product: CASLGVYNEQFF.

The J gene is TRBJ1-5, the V gene TRBV19; TRBD1 is a possible D gene (5 bases). Trimming took off 3 bases at V and 3 bases at J, with 9 bases between the two ends. This CDR3 contains 14 residues. The germline gives CDR1 LNHDA, CDR2 SQIVND (reference sequence). The DNA of the CDR3 is TGTGCCAGTAGTATGTCAGGGTTCAATCAGCCCCAGCATTTT. Amino acids: CASSMSGFNQPQHF.

The chain has TRBV28 and TRBJ2-7, with 11 bases lining up with TRBD2. CDR1 and CDR2 from the germline V gene are MDHEN and SYDVKM. V lost 6 bases, J lost 3 bases, and 4 bases stayed unmatched. The CDR3 covers 14 residues. This CDR3 reads CASRTGLAVYEQYF. The CDR3 DNA reads as TGTGCCAGCAGGACGGGACTAGCGGTCTACGAGCAGTACTTC.

The chain links TRBV7-9 to TRBJ2-7; the D gene could be TRBD1 or TRBD2 (5 bases each). The V end lost 5 bases, the J end lost 5 bases, and 19 bases lay between the germline ends. The CDR3 loop spans 15 amino acids. CDR1 is SEHNR and CDR2 is FQNEAQ in the germline V gene (reference sequence). The CDR3 spells CASSPPGPLPNEQYF. The CDR3 DNA follows: TGTGCCAGCAGCCCCCCGGGGCCCCTCCCCAACGAGCAGTACTTC.

V gene TRBV7-2 combines with J gene TRBJ2-5; the D gene could be TRBD1 or TRBD2 (5 bases each). This CDR3 is 15 amino acids long. Between the trimmed V and J ends, which lost 5 bases and 1 base, there was a span of 14 bases. Looked up from germline, CDR1 is SGHTA and CDR2 is FQGNSA. The CDR3 here is CASSLDPGPQETQYF. CDR3 coding DNA: TGTGCCAGCAGCCTAGATCCGGGACCCCAAGAGACCCAGTACTTC.

The rearrangement joins TRBV6-1 to TRBJ1-5, with D uncertain. CDR3 length: 13 amino acids. Trimming removed 6 bases from V and 5 bases from J, with 11 bases in between. CDR1 is MNHNS and CDR2 is SASEGT in the germline V gene. The CDR3 DNA reads as TGTGCCAGCAGAATCTTGCCGGATCAGCCCCAGCATTTT. Its translation: CASRILPDQPQHF.

This clonotype appeared a few times. V is TRBV15 and J is TRBJ1-2, with D perhaps TRBD1 (6 bases). Trimming took off 5 bases at V and 2 bases at J, with 15 bases between the two ends. Germline lookup yields CDR1 LNHNV and CDR2 YYDKDF (reference sequence). The CDR3 is 15 residues long. The CDR3 here is CATSDRRRGNYGYTF. CDR3 in DNA: TGTGCCACCAGCGACCGGCGGAGGGGGAACTATGGCTACACCTTC.

This clonotype came up a few times. CDR3 bases: TGTGCCAGCAACCCCCCGGCGGGCTACACTGAAGCTTTCTTT. This translates into CASNPPAGYTEAFF. V and J are TRBV7-2 and TRBJ1-1, with D uncertain. CDR3 size: 14 residues. Trimming left V 7 bases short and J 3 bases short, with 15 bases between. Germline V gene data show CDR1 as SGHTA and CDR2 as FQGNSA.

This chain connects TRBV7-2 to TRBJ2-1; 7 bases are shared with TRBD2. The V segment lost 5 bases and the J segment 10 bases; nucleotides outside the gene matches: 5. The CDR3 consists of 12 residues. CDR1 is SGHTA, CDR2 FQGNSA, per germline. The CDR3 spells CASSQTSKEQFF. CDR3 DNA: TGTGCCAGCAGCCAGACTAGCAAGGAGCAGTTCTTC.

The chain is built from TRBV4-3 and TRBJ1-2, with D perhaps matching TRBD1 (5 bases). V was clipped by 1 base and J by 3 bases, with 15 bases between them. The CDR3 sequence is 16 residues long. Germline V lookup: CDR1 LGHNA, CDR2 YSLEER. The CDR3 is CASSQGGWGGDYGYTF. The CDR3 DNA sequence: TGCGCCAGCAGCCAAGGGGGGTGGGGCGGGGACTATGGCTACACCTTC.

This sequence joins TRBV6-1 and TRBJ1-2, with a weak D call TRBD1 (6 bases). The V gene lost 6 bases and the J gene lost 7 bases, with 21 bases spanning the gap. In germline, CDR1 is MNHNS, CDR2 SASEGT. The CDR3 consists of 15 residues. This CDR3 is CASSQMRGVLGGYTF. CDR3 nucleotide sequence: TGTGCCAGCAGCCAAATGAGGGGGGTCCTCGGTGGCTACACCTTC.

V and J are TRBV28 and TRBJ2-3; 10 nucleotides agree with TRBD2. With 6 bases clipped from V and 2 bases from J, the junction kept 8 bases outside the gene matches. The germline V gene has CDR1 MDHEN and CDR2 SYDVKM. The CDR3 covers 16 residues. The CDR3 DNA is TGTGCCAGCAGCTTTGGACTAGCGGACGACACAGATACGCAGTATTTT. This translates into CASSFGLADDTDTQYF.

This clonotype was found a few times. The chain is built from TRBV19 and TRBJ1-2; perhaps TRBD1 as D (5 bases). This CDR3 contains 12 residues. Per the germline V gene, CDR1 is LNHDA and CDR2 is SQIVND (reference sequence). The V and J ends lost 7 bases and 7 bases respectively, with 13 bases between them. The CDR3 sequence: CASIGQGGGYTF. DNA for the CDR3: TGTGCCAGTATAGGCCAGGGAGGTGGCTACACCTTC.

The chain recombines TRBV12-3 or TRBV12-4 with TRBJ2-7; 12 bases line up with TRBD2. The CDR3 extends over 15 amino acids. V was pared by 3 bases and J by 6 bases, with 6 bases of the junction left unmatched. The CDR3 protein is CASSFSGLAGFEQYF. DNA of the CDR3: TGTGCCAGCAGTTTTAGTGGACTAGCGGGGTTCGAGCAGTACTTC.

The table lists this clonotype with a few counts. This chain joins TRBV20-1 and TRBJ1-4; a possible D gene is TRBD1 (6 bases). Germline CDR1 and CDR2: DFQATT and SNEGSKA (reference sequence). The CDR3 runs 16 residues. Trimming took off 6 bases at V and 0 bases at J, with 17 bases between the two ends. The CDR3 is CSAQYPGQATNEKLFF. Here the CDR3 DNA reads TGCAGTGCCCAATATCCGGGACAAGCAACTAATGAAAAACTGTTTTTT.

The rearrangement joins TRBV19 to TRBJ2-5; either TRBD1 or TRBD2 may supply D (5 bases each). Trimming took 5 bases from V and 7 from J, leaving 17 bases between them. This CDR3 has 14 residues. Germline loops: CDR1 LNHDA, CDR2 SQIVND (reference sequence). The CDR3 region is CASSDRRDRGTQYF. The CDR3 region has the DNA TGTGCCAGTAGTGATCGAAGGGACCGCGGGACCCAGTACTTC. Combining the CDR3 with reference TRBV19 and TRBJ2-5 gives the whole variable domain DGGITQSPKYLFRKEGQNVTLSCEQNLNHDAMYWYRQDPGQGLRLIYYSQIVNDFQKGDIAEGYSVSREKKESFPLTVTSAQKNPTAFYLCASSDRRDRGTQYFGPGTRLLVL.

This clonotype was seen a handful of times. J is TRBJ1-1 and V is TRBV11-3; maybe TRBD1 (5 bases). Trimming pared 3 bases from V and 0 bases from J, leaving 11 bases between. The CDR3 has 15 amino acids. Germline CDR1 SGHNT, CDR2 YENEEA. For the CDR3, the DNA is TGTGCCAGCAGCTTGAGGGGAGAGATGAACACTGAAGCTTTCTTT. Translating gives CASSLRGEMNTEAFF.

The rearrangement links TRBV12-3 or TRBV12-4 to TRBJ2-3; 12 bases line up with TRBD2. With 4 bases clipped from V and 1 base from J, the junction kept 3 bases outside the gene matches. The CDR3 contains 16 residues. CDR3 residues: CASSSRTSGGTDTQYF. Here the CDR3 DNA reads TGTGCCAGCAGTTCGCGGACTAGCGGGGGCACAGATACGCAGTATTTT.

This chain joins TRBV2 and TRBJ1-2, with 7 bases identical to TRBD1. CDR1 is SNHLY, CDR2 FYNNEI, per germline. V lost 6 bases, J lost 10 bases, and 11 bases stayed unmatched. The CDR3 is 13 residues long. For the CDR3, the DNA is TGTGCCAGCAGGGCGGGACAGATTTACGACTACACCTTC. Translating it yields CASRAGQIYDYTF.

V and J are TRBV30 and TRBJ1-6, with D unresolved. CDR3 size: 16 residues. The V gene's germline CDR1 is GTSNPN and CDR2 SVGIG (reference sequence). V was cut by 0 bases and J by 2 bases, with 11 bases left in between. CDR3 nucleotide sequence: TGTGCCTGGAGTGTACTGAGGCAGGCCTATAATTCACCCCTCCACTTT. It yields the protein CAWSVLRQAYNSPLHF. The full variable domain, with the rest looked up from reference TRBV30 and TRBJ1-6, is SQTIHQWPATLVQPVGSPLSLECTVEGTSNPNLYWYRQAAGRGLQLLFYSVGIGQISSEVPQNLSASRPQDRQFILSSKKLLLSDSGFYLCAWSVLRQAYNSPLHFGNGTRLTVT.

The rearrangement links TRBV4-1 to TRBJ1-1, with a possible D match to TRBD1 (6 bases). V was pared by 3 bases and J by 4 bases, with 15 bases between. This CDR3 is built from 15 residues. Germline V lookup: CDR1 MGHRA, CDR2 YSYEKL. CDR3 sequence: CASSQRRGGPTEAFF. CDR3 nucleotide sequence: TGCGCCAGCAGCCAGCGGAGGGGGGGCCCCACTGAAGCTTTCTTT.